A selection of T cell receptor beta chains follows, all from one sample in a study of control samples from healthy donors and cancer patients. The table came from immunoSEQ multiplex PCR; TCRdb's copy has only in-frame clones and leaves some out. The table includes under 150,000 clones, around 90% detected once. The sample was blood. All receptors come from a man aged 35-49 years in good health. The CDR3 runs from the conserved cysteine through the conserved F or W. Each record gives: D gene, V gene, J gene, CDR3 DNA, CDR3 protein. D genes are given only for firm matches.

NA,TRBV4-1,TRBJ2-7,TGCGCCAGCAGCCAGGCGAGCGTTGGGGGCTCCTACGAGCAGTACTTC,CASSQASVGGSYEQYF
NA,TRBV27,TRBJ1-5,TGTGCCAGCAGTTCCTCTGGCGCCGGCCGGCCCCAGCATTTT,CASSSSGAGRPQHF
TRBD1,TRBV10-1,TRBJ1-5,TGCGCCAGCCCGGGACAGCCCAGGGATCAGCCCCAGCATTTT,CASPGQPRDQPQHF
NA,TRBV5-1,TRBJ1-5,TGCGCCAGCAGCTTGGTACGTCTCCCGAGCAATCAGCCCCAGCATTTT,CASSLVRLPSNQPQHF
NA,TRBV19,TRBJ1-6,TGTGCCAGTAGTTTCACAGCGTATAATTCACCCCTCCACTTT,CASSFTAYNSPLHF
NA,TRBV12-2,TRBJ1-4,TGTGCAAGTCGCTCCCCAAAGCAAATCTCGGGTCGAAGCCCTTTTTTT,CASRSPKQISGRSPFF
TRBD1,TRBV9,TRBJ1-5,TGTGCCAGCAGCGTAGGGGACAGGGCGATCCCCAATCAGCCCCAGCATTTT,CASSVGDRAIPNQPQHF
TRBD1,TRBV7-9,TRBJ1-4,TGTGCCAGCAGCTCGGGACAGGGCGGAGAAAAACTGTTTTTT,CASSSGQGGEKLFF
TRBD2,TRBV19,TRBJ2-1,TGTGCCAGTAGTATTAGCGGGGTTCGCTCCTACAATGAGCAGTTCTTC,CASSISGVRSYNEQFF
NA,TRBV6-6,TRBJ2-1,TGTGCCAGCAGTCCTCAAGGGTGGGGAGCAAACAATGAGCAGTTCTTC,CASSPQGWGANNEQFF
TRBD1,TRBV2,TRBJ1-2,TGTGCCAGCTCGCCCCGTGACAGGGCCTATGGCTACACCTTC,CASSPRDRAYGYTF
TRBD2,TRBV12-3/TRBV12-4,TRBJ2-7,TGTGCCAGCAGTTGGGGCGGGGGGTACGAGCAGTACTTC,CASSWGGGYEQYF